This T cell receptor (beta chain) was captured by sequencing in a study of blood T cell repertoires in COVID-19. The protocol was immunoSEQ multiplex PCR, while the TCRdb copy is restricted to in-frame clones and leaves out a portion. The sample carries approximately 200,000 clones, 89% recorded once. Germline values: CDR1 SEHNR, CDR2 FQNEAQ (reference sequence). The CDR3 is 17 residues long. Trimming removed 0 bases from V and 4 bases from J; junction bases left unmatched: 6. The clonotype originates from a woman in her forties with acute COVID-19. Sequencing input: PBMCs or T cells enriched from blood (not recorded which). V and J are TRBV7-9 and TRBJ2-2; 9 bases agree with TRBD1. CDR3 in amino acids: CASSLAEGTGPTGELFF. DNA of the CDR3: TGTGCCAGCAGCTTAGCGGAGGGGACAGGGCCCACCGGGGAGCTGTTTTTT.